This entry is about one T cell receptor (beta chain). As yet, its antigen is unknown. This sample was taken from a study of OX40 agonist ivuxolimab in advanced cancers. Overall study results and limits: The mean number of expanded clones was higher in CD8+ T cells than in CD4+. Both CD4+ and CD8+ T cell populations in blood had undergone clonal expansion by week 6 at 0.1 to 3.0 mg/kg. Partial responders receiving 0.1-3.0 mg/kg showed among the lowest clonal expansion.

The CDR3 consists of 15 residues. Germline V gene sequence: CDR1 SGHTS, CDR2 YDEGEE. V was shortened by 1 base and J by 2 bases, with 13 bases between the two germline ends. Here immunoSEQ multiplex PCR was the method, and the copy in TCRdb shows in-frame clones only, minus some. Among around 74,000 clones, nearly 90% were seen once, and the ten largest hold approximately 2.4%. The rearrangement joins TRBV5-8 to TRBJ2-7, with unresolved D. Sequencing was performed on CD4+ or CD8+ T cells sorted from blood, taken in a trial of the OX40 agonist ivuxolimab. The source of this sequence is an adult with an advanced solid tumor such as melanoma, head and neck, liver or kidney cancer. In nucleotides, the CDR3 is TGTGCCAGCAGCTTGAGATTGGACCTACCCTACGAGCAGTACTTC. It encodes CASSLRLDLPYEQYF. The variable domain in full, with the rest retrieved from reference TRBV5-8 and TRBJ2-7, is EAGVTQSPTHLIKTRGQQATLRCSPISGHTSVYWYQQALGLGLQFLLWYDEGEERNRGNFPPRFSGRQFPNYSSELNVNALELEDSALYLCASSLRLDLPYEQYFGPGTRLTVT.